These T cell receptor beta chains were read from a single sample in a study of human T cells and chemical hapten exposure. Each CDR3 protein gets one entry after TCRdb re-called the RACE reads with MiXCR. The sample records around 350,000 distinct CDR3 sequences, over 5% being singletons. This specimen was whole blood, taken in connection with sensitization to the hapten diphenylcyclopropenone (DPC). The receptors were sampled from a woman aged 18-29 years with alopecia areata. Some clones in this sample may be carry-over from other donors' samples. Each CDR3 is given with its conserved first and last residue. The D gene is left open where the match is weak. Size is omitted from some rows. Given values are once, few, many or a class for expanded clones.

NA,TRBD1,TRBJ1-2,TRBV29-1,TGCAGCGTTATGGACAGGGGAGGTTATGGCTACACCTTC,CSVMDRGGYGYTF
NA,TRBD1,TRBJ2-7,TRBV6-2/TRBV6-3,TGTGCCAGCAGGGGACAGCCTCTATACGAGCAGTACTTC,CASRGQPLYEQYF
few,NA,TRBJ2-7,TRBV6-1,TGTGCCAGCAGTGAATCACCTAGTCCTCAGTCCTACGAGCAGTACTTC,CASSESPSPQSYEQYF
few,TRBD2,TRBJ2-5,TRBV12-3/TRBV12-4,TGTGCCAGCAGCTCCCGACGGGGGGGAGTTGAGACCCAGTACTTC,CASSSRRGGVETQYF
few,NA,TRBJ1-2,TRBV15,TGTGCCACCAGCACAGACAACTATGGCTACACCTTC,CATSTDNYGYTF
NA,NA,TRBJ1-6,TRBV27,TGTGCCAGCAGTTTATCGATTGATTCACCCCTCCACTTT,CASSLSIDSPLHF
many,NA,TRBJ2-1,TRBV24-1,TGTGCCACCAGTGATTTTGGAGGGGGCCGGAACAATGAGCAGTTCTTC,CATSDFGGGRNNEQFF
few,NA,TRBJ2-1,TRBV2,TGTGCCAGCACCGGACCCAGCTCCTACAATGAGCAGTTCTTC,CASTGPSSYNEQFF
few,NA,TRBJ2-6,TRBV5-1,TGCGCCAGCAGCTTGGAAGGGGCTAGCTCTGGGGCCAACGTCCTGACTTTC,CASSLEGASSGANVLTF
many,NA,TRBJ2-1,TRBV6-5,TGTGCCAGCATAGGTATCGGGAGCTCCTACAATGAGCAGTTCTTC,CASIGIGSSYNEQFF
many,NA,TRBJ1-1,TRBV5-5,TGTGCCAGCAGCTTGTGGGGAGCCGGGACTGAAGCTTTCTTT,CASSLWGAGTEAFF
NA,NA,TRBJ1-5,TRBV20-1,TGCAGTGCTAGAGAAGGGTTAGGGGGCAATCAGCCCCAGCATTTT,CSAREGLGGNQPQHF
many,NA,TRBJ1-2,TRBV3-1,TGTGCCAGCAGCCAATTGAGCAGGGGTGCATTCTATGGCTACACCTTC,CASSQLSRGAFYGYTF
many,NA,TRBJ2-2,TRBV9,TGTGCCAGCAGCGTAGGAAAGGGATGGGACACCGGGGAGCTGTTTTTT,CASSVGKGWDTGELFF
many,TRBD1,TRBJ1-4,TRBV18,TGTGCCAGCTCACCGGACAGGGATGGTGAAAAACTGTTTTTT,CASSPDRDGEKLFF
many,NA,TRBJ2-3,TRBV6-5,TGTGCCAGCAGTAAATCGACTAGTCCTACCGATACGCAGTATTTT,CASSKSTSPTDTQYF
few,NA,TRBJ1-1,TRBV29-1,TGCAGCGGGGGACGGTTGAACACTGAAGCTTTCTTT,CSGGRLNTEAFF
few,NA,TRBJ1-4,TRBV28,TGTGCCAGCAGTTTGCCGGGTCCGAGGCGTCTTGTAGAAAAACTGTTTTTT,CASSLPGPRRLVEKLFF
many,NA,TRBJ2-5,TRBV12-3/TRBV12-4,TGTGCCAGCAGTTTAGGGCAGTTCCAAGAGACCCAGTACTTC,CASSLGQFQETQYF
many,NA,TRBJ1-5,TRBV6-2/TRBV6-3,TGTGCCAGCATGGCAAATAGCAATCAGCCCCAGCATTTT,CASMANSNQPQHF
many,NA,TRBJ1-5,TRBV12-3/TRBV12-4,TGTGCCAGCAGTTTAGCGATTAATCAGCCCCAGCATTTT,CASSLAINQPQHF
few,NA,TRBJ2-7,TRBV3-1,TGTGCCAGCAGCCGCGAAGGGGTTTCTGGGGCCTACGAGCAGTACTTC,CASSREGVSGAYEQYF